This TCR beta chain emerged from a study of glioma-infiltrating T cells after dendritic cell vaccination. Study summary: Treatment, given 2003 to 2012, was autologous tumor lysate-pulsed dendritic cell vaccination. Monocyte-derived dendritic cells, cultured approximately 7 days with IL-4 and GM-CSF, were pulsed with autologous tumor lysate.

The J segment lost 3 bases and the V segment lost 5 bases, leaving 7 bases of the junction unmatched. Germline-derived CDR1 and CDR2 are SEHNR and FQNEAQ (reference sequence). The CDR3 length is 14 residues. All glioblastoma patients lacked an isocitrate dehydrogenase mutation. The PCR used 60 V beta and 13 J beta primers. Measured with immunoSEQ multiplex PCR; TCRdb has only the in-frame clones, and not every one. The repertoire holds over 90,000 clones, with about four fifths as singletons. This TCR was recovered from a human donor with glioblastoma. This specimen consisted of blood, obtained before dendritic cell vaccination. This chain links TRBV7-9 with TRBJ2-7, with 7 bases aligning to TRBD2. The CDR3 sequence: CASSQTGTNYEQYF. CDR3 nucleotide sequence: TGTGCCAGCAGCCAAACTGGGACTAACTACGAGCAGTACTTC.